Listed below are T cell receptor beta chains from one sample, sequenced in a study of T-cell memory formation after mild COVID-19. Via MiXCR, TCRdb re-called the 5' RACE reads, giving one row per CDR3 protein. The repertoire includes 400,000 to 500,000 distinct CDR3 sequences, around 20% of them detected once, and about 8.1% sits in the top ten. The sequenced material came from PBMCs or a T cell subset sorted from them (not recorded which). The receptors stem from an adult woman who had mild COVID-19 (a few samples of this study predate the infection). Cell type and time point are not known. Both conserved end residues are part of each CDR3.

TRBV10-3,TRBJ2-5,CAISRTSGGKETQYF
TRBV7-6,TRBJ2-7,CASSLALQGALDYEQYF
TRBV29-1,TRBJ1-3,CSVVGTDSGNTIYF
TRBV5-1,TRBJ2-3,CASSFGGDTDTQYF
TRBV7-2,TRBJ2-3,CASIRTGGGRMADTQYF
TRBV6-6,TRBJ1-1,CASSYSLGSTEAFF
TRBV5-1,TRBJ1-1,CASSLEVSTNTEAFF
TRBV29-1,TRBJ2-7,CSVTGTVFYEQYF
TRBV5-1,TRBJ2-1,CASSLEQVSSYNEQFF
TRBV7-6,TRBJ1-2,CASSQRGKSDGYTF
TRBV7-3,TRBJ2-3,CASSSKGAATNPSTDTQYF
TRBV7-2,TRBJ2-1,CASSSGTSGTNEQFF
TRBV6-6,TRBJ2-1,CASSRELSGPREQFF
TRBV6-2/TRBV6-3,TRBJ1-1,CASSYGGHTEAFF
TRBV11-2,TRBJ2-7,CASSNSGRDNEQYF
TRBV29-1,TRBJ2-7,CSVGAGTPYEQYF
TRBV5-1,TRBJ2-3,CASSLDTAGGLTDTQYF
TRBV30,TRBJ1-2,CAWSLPGGEGYTF
TRBV12-3/TRBV12-4,TRBJ2-1,CASSLRQGPYNEQFF
TRBV6-1,TRBJ1-6,CASKWETGPNSPLHF
TRBV24-1,TRBJ2-1,CATSGRGYNEQFF
TRBV4-3,TRBJ2-7,CASSQDSFRDEQYF
TRBV10-3,TRBJ2-1,CAISELDRDGLGNEQFF
TRBV5-1,TRBJ2-7,CASSRTSGRYEQYF
TRBV4-1,TRBJ2-5,CASSPLGQGETQYF
TRBV3-1,TRBJ2-3,CASSQLAGGIRDTDTQYF